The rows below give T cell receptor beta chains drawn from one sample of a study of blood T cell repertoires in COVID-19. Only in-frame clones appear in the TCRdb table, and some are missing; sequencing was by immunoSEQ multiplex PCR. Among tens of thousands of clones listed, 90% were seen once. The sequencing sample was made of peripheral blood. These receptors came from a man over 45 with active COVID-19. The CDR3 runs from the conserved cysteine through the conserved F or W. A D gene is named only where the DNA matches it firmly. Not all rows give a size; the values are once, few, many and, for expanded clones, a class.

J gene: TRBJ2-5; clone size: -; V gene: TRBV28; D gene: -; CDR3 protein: CASSSRDNHQETQYF
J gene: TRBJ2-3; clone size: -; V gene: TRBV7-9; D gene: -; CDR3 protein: CASSLAPGPFTDTQYF
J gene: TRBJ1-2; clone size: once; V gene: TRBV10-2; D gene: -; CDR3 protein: CASSDAGIGGYTF
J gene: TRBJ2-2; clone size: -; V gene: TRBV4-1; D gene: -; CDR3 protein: CASSHSNTGELFF
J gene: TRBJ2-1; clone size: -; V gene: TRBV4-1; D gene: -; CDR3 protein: CASSPTLTAAGSEQFF
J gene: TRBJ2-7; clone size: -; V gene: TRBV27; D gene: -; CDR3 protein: CASSLSRPYEQYF
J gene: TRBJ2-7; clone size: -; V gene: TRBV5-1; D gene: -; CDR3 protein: CASRPTDSSYEQYF
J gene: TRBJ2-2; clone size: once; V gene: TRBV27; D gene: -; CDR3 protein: CASSPWLGELFF
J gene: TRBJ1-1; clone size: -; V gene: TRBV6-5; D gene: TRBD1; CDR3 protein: CASSLDRGENTEAFF
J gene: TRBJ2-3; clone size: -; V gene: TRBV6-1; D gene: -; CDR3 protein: CASSDTGTDTQYF
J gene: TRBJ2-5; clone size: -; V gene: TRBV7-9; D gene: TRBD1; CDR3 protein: CASSRGQTETQYF
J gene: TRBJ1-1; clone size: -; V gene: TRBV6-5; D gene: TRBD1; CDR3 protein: CASSKPGQVNTEAFF
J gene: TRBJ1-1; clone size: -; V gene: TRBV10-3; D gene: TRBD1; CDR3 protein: CAITETGQGTEAFF
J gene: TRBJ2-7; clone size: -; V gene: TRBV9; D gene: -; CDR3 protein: CASSVEGAGGNEQYF
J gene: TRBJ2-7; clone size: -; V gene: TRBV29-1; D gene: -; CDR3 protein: CSVVSSEASEQYF
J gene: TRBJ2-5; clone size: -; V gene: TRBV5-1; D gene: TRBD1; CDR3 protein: CASSEGTVSQETQYF
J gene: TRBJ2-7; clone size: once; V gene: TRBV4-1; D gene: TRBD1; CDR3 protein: CASSPALQGAAYPYEQYF
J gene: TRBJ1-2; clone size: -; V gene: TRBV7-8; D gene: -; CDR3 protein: CASSLVVFGQGTPYGYTF
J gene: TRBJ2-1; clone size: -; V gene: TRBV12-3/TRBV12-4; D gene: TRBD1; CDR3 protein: CASRRDRGGEQFF
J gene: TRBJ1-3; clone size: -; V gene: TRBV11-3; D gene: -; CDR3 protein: CASSLVPSPAGPGNTIYF
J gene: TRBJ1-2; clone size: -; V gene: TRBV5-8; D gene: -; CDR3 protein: CASSSTSGTLNYGYTF
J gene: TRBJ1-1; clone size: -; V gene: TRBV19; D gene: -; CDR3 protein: CASSTRQGRMNTEAFF
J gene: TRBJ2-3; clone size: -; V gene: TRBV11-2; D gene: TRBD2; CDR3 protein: CASSTNSGGYTQYF
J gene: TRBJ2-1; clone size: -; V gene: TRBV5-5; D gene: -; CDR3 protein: CASSFERLGDEQFF
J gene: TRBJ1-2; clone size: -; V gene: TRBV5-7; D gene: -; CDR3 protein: CASSLADDSYGYTF
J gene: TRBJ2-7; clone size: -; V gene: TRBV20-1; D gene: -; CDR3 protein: CSARDSSEQYF
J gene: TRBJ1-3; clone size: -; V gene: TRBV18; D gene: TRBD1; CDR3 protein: CASSPIPQLPGTGGGNTIYF
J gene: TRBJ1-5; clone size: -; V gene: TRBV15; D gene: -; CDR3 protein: CATSRVRQLGNQPQHF
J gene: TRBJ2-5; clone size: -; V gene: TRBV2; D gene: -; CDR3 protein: CASSEIRQETQYF
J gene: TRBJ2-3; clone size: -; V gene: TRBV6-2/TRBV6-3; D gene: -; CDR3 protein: CASSYEGRSTDTQYF
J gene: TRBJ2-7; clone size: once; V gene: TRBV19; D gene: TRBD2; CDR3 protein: CASSIERGASYEQYF
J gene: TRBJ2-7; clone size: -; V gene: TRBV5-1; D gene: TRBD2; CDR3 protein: CASSQVSGGPGTYEQYF
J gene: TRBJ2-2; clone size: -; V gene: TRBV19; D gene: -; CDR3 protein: CASSIEFGRAHTGELFF
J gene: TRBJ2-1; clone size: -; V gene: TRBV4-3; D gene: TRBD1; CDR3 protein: CASSQEDRGRNNEQFF
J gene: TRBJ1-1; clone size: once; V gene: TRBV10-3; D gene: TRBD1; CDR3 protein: CAISPADRVRGTEAFF
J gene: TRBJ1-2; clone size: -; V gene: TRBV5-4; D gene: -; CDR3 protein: CASARGQNYGYTF
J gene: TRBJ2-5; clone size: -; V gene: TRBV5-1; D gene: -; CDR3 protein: CASSLLGSRETQYF
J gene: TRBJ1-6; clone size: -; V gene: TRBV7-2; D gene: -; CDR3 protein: CASSLIEGQGRSPLHF
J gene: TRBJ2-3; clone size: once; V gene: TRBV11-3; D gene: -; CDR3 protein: CASSSSSDTQYF
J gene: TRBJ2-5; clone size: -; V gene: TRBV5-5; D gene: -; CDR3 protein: CASSLASANQETQYF
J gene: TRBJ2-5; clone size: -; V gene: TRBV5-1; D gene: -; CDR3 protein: CASSIGQPGETQYF
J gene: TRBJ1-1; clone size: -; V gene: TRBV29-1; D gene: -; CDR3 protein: CSVGRVTEAFF
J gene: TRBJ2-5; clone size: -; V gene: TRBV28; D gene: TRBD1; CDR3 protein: CASSFKSGGTETQYF
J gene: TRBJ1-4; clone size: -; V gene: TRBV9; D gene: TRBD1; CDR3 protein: CASSPGDRGNEKLFF
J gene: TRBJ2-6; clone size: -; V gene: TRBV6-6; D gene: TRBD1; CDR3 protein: CASREGQVSGANVLTF
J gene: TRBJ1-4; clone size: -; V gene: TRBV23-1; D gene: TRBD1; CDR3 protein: CASSHRGEKLFF
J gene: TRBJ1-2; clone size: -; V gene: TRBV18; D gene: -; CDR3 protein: CASSPLKLPRETNYGYTF
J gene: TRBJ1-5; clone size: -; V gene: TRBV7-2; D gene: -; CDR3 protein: CASSRSISAGQPQHF
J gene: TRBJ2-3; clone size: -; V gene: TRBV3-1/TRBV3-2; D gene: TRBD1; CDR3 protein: CASSLQGGTDTQYF
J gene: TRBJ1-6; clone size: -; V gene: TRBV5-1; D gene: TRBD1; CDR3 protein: CASRTSTGANSPLHF
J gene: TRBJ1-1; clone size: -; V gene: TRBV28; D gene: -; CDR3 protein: CASIGQRNTEAFF